This record looks at one T cell receptor (beta chain) sequence and its context. This entry comes from a study of prognosis after radiotherapy for stage I lung cancer. Two-round multiplex PCR, the amplification method, yielded TCR beta CDR3 from genomic DNA. Primers specific to each TRBV and TRBJ gene drove first-round PCR. TCRdb reprocessed the multiplex PCR reads via MiXCR and lists one record per CDR3 protein. The sample records about 14,000 distinct CDR3 sequences, 50% to 65% being singletons. J gave up 7 bases and V 7 bases, and 2 bases lay outside the gene matches. This CDR3 is 11 amino acids long. Germline loops: CDR1 SGHKS, CDR2 YYEKEE (reference sequence).

This material consisted of PBMCs, taken before or after stereotactic body radiation therapy (not recorded which). This receptor was taken from a donor aged 50 or older with non-small cell lung cancer. The rearrangement uses TRBV5-5 and TRBJ2-1; 7 bases agree with TRBD2. In DNA, the CDR3 is TGTGCCAGCGGGGAGGGGAATGAGCAGTTCTTC. Translation: CASGEGNEQFF.